The next 17 T cell receptor beta chains were all read from a single sample in a study of blood T cell repertoires in COVID-19. Clones were sequenced by immunoSEQ multiplex PCR, and TCRdb holds only the in-frame ones, with some missing. This table has 90,000 to 120,000 clones, roughly 84% appearing once. Sequences were obtained from peripheral blood. Source of these receptors: a human donor in a cohort sampled during active COVID-19.

This chain links TRBV28 with TRBJ1-2, with D possibly TRBD1 on 6 matching bases. The CDR3 length is 14 residues. CDR1 and CDR2 (germline): MDHEN, SYDVKM. Deletions cut 5 bases from V and 4 bases from J, with 14 bases between. The CDR3 DNA follows: TGTGCCAGCAGTCCCGGACAGAGAGCCTATGGCTACACCTTC. Protein product: CASSPGQRAYGYTF.

The chain is built from TRBV5-1 and TRBJ2-2; D possibly corresponds to TRBD2 (5 bases). This CDR3 is 12 amino acids long. Germline CDR1 and CDR2: SGHRS and YFSETQ. Trimming shortened V by 4 bases and J by 7 bases, and 8 bases separated the two germline ends. DNA for the CDR3: TGCGCCAGCAGCGATACTAGCGGGGAGCTGTTTTTT. Protein sequence: CASSDTSGELFF.

The chain is built from TRBV10-3 and TRBJ2-7; the match to TRBD2 covers 10 bases. CDR1 ENHRY and CDR2 SYGVKD come from the germline V gene. V dropped 2 bases and J dropped 1; count of bases not matched to a gene: 2. This CDR3 is built from 15 residues. Written as DNA, the CDR3 is TGTGCCATCAGTGAGGGGACTAGCGCGTCCTACGAGCAGTACTTC. This codes for CAISEGTSASYEQYF.

The chain employs TRBV28 and TRBJ1-2; TRBD1 aligns across 8 bases. This CDR3 region has 14 residues. V was clipped by 3 bases and J by 12 bases; unmatched bases: 12. Germline V gene lookup returns CDR1 MDHEN and CDR2 SYDVKM. CDR3 sequence (DNA): TGTGCCAGCAGTTTTTGGGCACAACAGGGGGGCGACACCTTC. Amino acids: CASSFWAQQGGDTF.

The gene calls are TRBV10-2 and TRBJ2-3; possibly TRBD2 for D (5 bases). This CDR3 has 13 amino acids. The V gene's germline CDR1 is WSHSY and CDR2 SAAADI. The V end was cut by 6 bases, the J end by 8 bases, with 15 bases between. The CDR3, as DNA: TGCGCCAGCAGGGAACTAGAGACTGGTACGCAGTATTTT. It encodes CASRELETGTQYF.

This chain connects TRBV25-1 to TRBJ1-1; TRBD1 might be the D (6 bases). V was pared by 7 bases and J by 6 bases, with 21 bases between. The CDR3 totals 15 residues. Germline V gene sequence: CDR1 MGHDK, CDR2 SYGVNS. The CDR3: CASKTGGREGAEAFF. The CDR3 DNA follows: TGTGCCAGCAAAACCGGGGGGCGCGAGGGGGCTGAAGCTTTCTTT.

This clone turned up a few times. The chain combines TRBV6-1 with TRBJ1-1; D call uncertain. CDR1 is MNHNS, CDR2 SASEGT, per germline. The CDR3 contains 20 residues. V was trimmed by 4 bases and J by 2 bases, leaving 29 bases between them. The CDR3 bases are TGTGCCAGCAGTGGCCTGCTCGGGGAACAGAGAGCCTTTCCTAACACTGAAGCTTTCTTT. It codes for CASSGLLGEQRAFPNTEAFF.

The genes are TRBV19 and TRBJ1-2; 7 bases map to TRBD1. The V segment lost 0 bases and the J segment 2 bases; nucleotides outside the gene matches: 6. Per the germline V gene, CDR1 is LNHDA and CDR2 is SQIVND (reference sequence). This CDR3 spans 16 amino acids. CDR3 region: CASSIDAGGVNYGYTF. The DNA of the CDR3 is TGTGCCAGTAGTATAGATGCAGGGGGAGTGAACTATGGCTACACCTTC.

The gene calls are TRBV6-4 and TRBJ1-1, with D possibly matching TRBD1 (5 bases). CDR1 is MRHNA, CDR2 SNTAGT, per germline. This CDR3 is built from 12 residues. Trimming took 10 bases from V and 1 from J, leaving 10 bases between them. The CDR3 DNA is TGTGCCACCGGACAACCGAACACTGAAGCTTTCTTT. Translated, it gives CATGQPNTEAFF.

This chain uses TRBV7-2 with TRBJ2-1; weak D call: TRBD2 (6 bases). Per germline, CDR1 SGHTA and CDR2 FQGNSA. V lost 5 bases to trimming and J lost 11 bases, with 19 bases between them. The CDR3 consists of 14 residues. The CDR3 region has the DNA TGTGCCAGCAGCACCCCCCCTACAGGAGGGAAGCAGTTCTTC. Residues: CASSTPPTGGKQFF.

The rearrangement uses TRBV5-5 and TRBJ1-2; TRBD1 might be the D (6 bases). The CDR3 extends over 15 amino acids. The V and J ends lost 0 bases and 5 bases respectively, with 14 bases between them. Germline CDR1 is SGHKS and CDR2 is YYEKEE (reference sequence). CDR3 sequence reads: CASSLAAAGDYGYTF. CDR3 DNA: TGTGCCAGCAGCTTGGCCGCCGCAGGGGATTATGGCTACACCTTC.

The V gene is TRBV19, the J gene TRBJ1-6; D is perhaps TRBD1 (5 bases). The V gene lost 3 bases and the J gene lost 14 bases, with 11 bases spanning the gap. Per the germline V gene, CDR1 is LNHDA and CDR2 is SQIVND (reference sequence). The CDR3 is 12 amino acids. CDR3 sequence (DNA): TGTGCCAGTAGTATGGTGGAGGGGACCCTCCACTTT. The encoded protein is CASSMVEGTLHF.

V is TRBV15 and J is TRBJ2-7, with D perhaps TRBD2 (5 bases). CDR3 size: 12 residues. The V end lost 5 bases, the J end lost 4 bases, and 9 bases lay between the germline ends. CDR1 and CDR2 from the germline V gene are LNHNV and YYDKDF (reference sequence). The CDR3 nucleotides read TGTGCCACCAGCGGGAGCTCTTACGAGCAGTACTTC. It codes for CATSGSSYEQYF.

The table lists this clone with a few counts. The gene calls are TRBV19 and TRBJ1-1, with unresolved D. Between the trimmed V and J ends, which lost 3 bases and 1 base, there was a span of 9 bases. The CDR3 is made up of 14 amino acids. Germline-derived CDR1 and CDR2 are LNHDA and SQIVND (reference sequence). The CDR3 is CASSIYQANTEAFF. Written as DNA, the CDR3 is TGTGCCAGTAGTATTTACCAGGCGAACACTGAAGCTTTCTTT.

The chain has TRBV6-1 and TRBJ2-1, with 7 nucleotides matching TRBD2. The CDR3 sequence is 12 residues long. V lost 0 bases, J lost 13 bases, and 3 bases stayed unmatched. Germline loops: CDR1 MNHNS, CDR2 SASEGT. In DNA form, the CDR3 reads TGTGCCAGCAGTGAAGCTGGACTAGTTCAGTTCTTC. Its protein is CASSEAGLVQFF.

This chain links TRBV6-5 with TRBJ1-1; D gene ambiguous. Germline V gene sequence: CDR1 MNHEY, CDR2 SVGAGI. Trimming shortened V by 3 bases and J by 3 bases, and 11 bases separated the two germline ends. The CDR3 runs 14 residues. The chain's CDR3 is CASSYSPRDTEAFF. The DNA of the CDR3 is TGTGCCAGCAGTTATTCTCCGAGGGACACTGAAGCTTTCTTT.

V and J are TRBV9 and TRBJ1-1; 9 positions match TRBD1. Germline CDR1 and CDR2: SGDLS and YYNGEE. This CDR3 contains 15 residues. V was pared by 4 bases and J by 3 bases, with 7 bases of the junction left unmatched. As DNA, the CDR3 is TGTGCCAGCAGCTCCGGGACAGGGCGCGACACTGAAGCTTTCTTT. It encodes CASSSGTGRDTEAFF.